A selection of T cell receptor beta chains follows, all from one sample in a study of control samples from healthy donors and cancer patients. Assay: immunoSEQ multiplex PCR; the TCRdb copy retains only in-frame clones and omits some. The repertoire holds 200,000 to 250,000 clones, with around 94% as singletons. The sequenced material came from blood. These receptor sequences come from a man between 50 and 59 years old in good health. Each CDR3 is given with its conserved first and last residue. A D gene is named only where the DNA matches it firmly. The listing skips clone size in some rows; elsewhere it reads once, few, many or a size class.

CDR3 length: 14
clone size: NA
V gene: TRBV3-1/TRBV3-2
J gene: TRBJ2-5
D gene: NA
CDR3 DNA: TGTGCCAGCAGTCCCCTGATAGGCCAAGAGACCCAGTACTTC
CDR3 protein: CASSPLIGQETQYF

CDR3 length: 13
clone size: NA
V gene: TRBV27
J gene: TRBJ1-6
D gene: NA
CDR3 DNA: TGTGCCAGCAGTTTTGCTTTAAATTCACCCCTCCACTTT
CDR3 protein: CASSFALNSPLHF

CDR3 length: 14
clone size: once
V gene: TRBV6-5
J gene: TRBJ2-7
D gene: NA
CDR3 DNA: TGTGCCAGCAGTTATATCGGGTTTGACGGCGAGCAGTACTTC
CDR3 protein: CASSYIGFDGEQYF

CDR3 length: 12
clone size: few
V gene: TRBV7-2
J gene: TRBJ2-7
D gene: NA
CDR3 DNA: TGTGCCAGCAGCTTATGGGCCAACGAGCAGTACTTC
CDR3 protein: CASSLWANEQYF

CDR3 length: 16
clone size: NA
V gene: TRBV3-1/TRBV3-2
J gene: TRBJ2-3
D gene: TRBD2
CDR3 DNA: TGTGCCAGCAGCCAATGGGGCGGGGGACGGTCAGATACGCAGTATTTT
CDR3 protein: CASSQWGGGRSDTQYF

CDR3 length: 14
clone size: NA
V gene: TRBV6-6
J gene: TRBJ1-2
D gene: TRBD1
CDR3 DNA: TGTGCCAGCAGCCGATTACAGGGGTCGGATGGCTACACCTTC
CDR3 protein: CASSRLQGSDGYTF

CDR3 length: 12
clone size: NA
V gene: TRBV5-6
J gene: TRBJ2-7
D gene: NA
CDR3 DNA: TGTGCCAGCAGCTTGGACAGGGAGGAGCAGTACTTC
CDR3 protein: CASSLDREEQYF

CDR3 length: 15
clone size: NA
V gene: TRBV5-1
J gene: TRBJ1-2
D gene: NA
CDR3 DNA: TGCGCCAGCAGCTTGGATACAGGCGGGGGCTATGGCTACACCTTC
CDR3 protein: CASSLDTGGGYGYTF

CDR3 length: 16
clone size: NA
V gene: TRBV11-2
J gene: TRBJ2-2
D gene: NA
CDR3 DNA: TGTGCCAGCAGTTTTGGGGGGGGCCTTAGCACCGGGGAGCTGTTTTTT
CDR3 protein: CASSFGGGLSTGELFF

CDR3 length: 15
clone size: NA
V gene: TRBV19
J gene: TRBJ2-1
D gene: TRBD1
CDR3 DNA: TGTGCCAGCAGACCGGGACAGGACTCCTACAATGAGCAGTTCTTC
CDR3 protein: CASRPGQDSYNEQFF

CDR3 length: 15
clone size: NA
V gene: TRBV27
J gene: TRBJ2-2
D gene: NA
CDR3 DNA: TGTGCCAGCAGTATACAGGGAGCATCCACCGGGGAGCTGTTTTTT
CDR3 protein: CASSIQGASTGELFF

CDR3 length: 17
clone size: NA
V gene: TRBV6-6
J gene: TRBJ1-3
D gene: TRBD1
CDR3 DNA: TGTGCCAGCAGTCGATCTACAGGGGTAGGAGGTGGAAACACCATATATTTT
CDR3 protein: CASSRSTGVGGGNTIYF

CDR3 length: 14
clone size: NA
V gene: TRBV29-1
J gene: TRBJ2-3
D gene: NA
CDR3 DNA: TGCAGCGTTGGTGGGGGATCTAGCACAGATACGCAGTATTTT
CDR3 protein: CSVGGGSSTDTQYF

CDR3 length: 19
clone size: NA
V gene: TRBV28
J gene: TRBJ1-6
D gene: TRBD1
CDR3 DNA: TGTGCCAGCAGCCTCCCGACAGGGCAAAATGCCATCTATAATTCACCCCTCCACTTT
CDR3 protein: CASSLPTGQNAIYNSPLHF

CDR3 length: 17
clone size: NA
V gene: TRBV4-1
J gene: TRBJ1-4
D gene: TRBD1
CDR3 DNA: TGCGCCAGCAGCCAAGGGGACAGGGGAAGTCGGAGTGAAAAACTGTTTTTT
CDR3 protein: CASSQGDRGSRSEKLFF

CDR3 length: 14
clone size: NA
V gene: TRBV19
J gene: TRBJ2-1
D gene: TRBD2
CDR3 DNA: TGTGCCAGTAGCGCTAGCGGGGGAGGTAATGAGCAGTTCTTC
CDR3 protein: CASSASGGGNEQFF

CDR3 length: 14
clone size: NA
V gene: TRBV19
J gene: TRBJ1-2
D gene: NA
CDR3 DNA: TGTGCCAGTAGGGCCAGGGGTCTGGACTATGGCTACACCTTC
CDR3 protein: CASRARGLDYGYTF

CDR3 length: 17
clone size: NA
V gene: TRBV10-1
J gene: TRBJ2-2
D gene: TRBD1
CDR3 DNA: TGCGCCAGCAGTTACCGACCGACAGGGATGGCTACCGGGGAGCTGTTTTTT
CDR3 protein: CASSYRPTGMATGELFF

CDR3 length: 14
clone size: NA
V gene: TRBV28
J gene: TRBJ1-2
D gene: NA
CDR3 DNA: TGTGCCAGCAGTTACCAGGCTTCGGTTTTTGGCTACACCTTC
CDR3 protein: CASSYQASVFGYTF

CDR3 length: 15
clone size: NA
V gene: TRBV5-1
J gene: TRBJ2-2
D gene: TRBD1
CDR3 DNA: TGCGCCAGCAGCGGGACAGGGCTTAACACCGGGGAGCTGTTTTTT
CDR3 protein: CASSGTGLNTGELFF

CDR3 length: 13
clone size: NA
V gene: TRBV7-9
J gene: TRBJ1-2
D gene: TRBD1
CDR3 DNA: TGTGCCAGCGCCTGGAGGGACAGGGACCTTGCGACCTTC
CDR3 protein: CASAWRDRDLATF

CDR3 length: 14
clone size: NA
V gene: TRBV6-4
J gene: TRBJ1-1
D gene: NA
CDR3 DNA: TGTGCCAGCAGTGATGGAGGGGGGTACTCTGAAGCTTTCTTT
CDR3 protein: CASSDGGGYSEAFF

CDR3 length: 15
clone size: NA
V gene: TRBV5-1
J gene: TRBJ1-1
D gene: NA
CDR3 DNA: TGCGCCAGCAGAAGAGGGGAGATTGAGGATACTGAAGCTTTCTTT
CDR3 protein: CASRRGEIEDTEAFF

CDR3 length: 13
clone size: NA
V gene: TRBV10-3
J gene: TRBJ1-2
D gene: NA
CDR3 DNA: TGTGCCATCAGTGAGTCGGATCACTATGGCTACACCTTC
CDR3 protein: CAISESDHYGYTF

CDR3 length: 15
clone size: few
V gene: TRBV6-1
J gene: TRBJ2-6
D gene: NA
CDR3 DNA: TGTGCCAGCAGTGAAACTGCCTCTGGGGCCAACGTCCTGACTTTC
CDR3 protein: CASSETASGANVLTF

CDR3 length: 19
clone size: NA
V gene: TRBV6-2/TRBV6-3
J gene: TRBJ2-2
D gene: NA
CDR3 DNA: TGTGCCAGCAGTTACTCCATTTGGGGAAGGGGCAAGAACACCGGGGAGCTGTTTTTT
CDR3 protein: CASSYSIWGRGKNTGELFF

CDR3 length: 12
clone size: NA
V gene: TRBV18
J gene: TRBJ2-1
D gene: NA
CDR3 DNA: TGTGCCAGCTCACCCCGGCCCAATGAGCAGTTCTTC
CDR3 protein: CASSPRPNEQFF

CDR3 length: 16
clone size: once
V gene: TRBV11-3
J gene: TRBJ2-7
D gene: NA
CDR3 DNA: TGTGCCAGCAGCCCCTTGACACATTCTTTTTTCTACGAGCAGTACTTC
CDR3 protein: CASSPLTHSFFYEQYF

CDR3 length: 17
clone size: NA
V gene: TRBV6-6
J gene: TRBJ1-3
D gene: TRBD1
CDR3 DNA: TGTGCCAGCAGTCGGGGGGGCGGACAGGCTTATGGAAACACCATATATTTT
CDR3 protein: CASSRGGGQAYGNTIYF

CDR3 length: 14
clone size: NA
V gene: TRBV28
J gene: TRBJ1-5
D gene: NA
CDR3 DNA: TGTGCCAGCAACGGGCCTCCGAGCAATCAGCCCCAGCATTTT
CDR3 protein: CASNGPPSNQPQHF

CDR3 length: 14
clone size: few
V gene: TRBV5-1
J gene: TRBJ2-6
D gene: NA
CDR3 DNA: TGCGCCAGCAGCTTGGGGTCTGGGGCCAACGTCCTGACTTTC
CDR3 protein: CASSLGSGANVLTF

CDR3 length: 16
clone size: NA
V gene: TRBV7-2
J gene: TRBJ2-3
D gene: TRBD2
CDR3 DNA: TGTGCCAGCAGCTTAGCTAGCGGGGGGGGCACAGATACGCAGTATTTT
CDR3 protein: CASSLASGGGTDTQYF

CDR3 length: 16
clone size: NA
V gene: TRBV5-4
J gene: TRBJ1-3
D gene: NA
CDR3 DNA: TGTGCCAGCAGCTTGGCGGGGAGCCTCTCTGGAAACACCATATATTTT
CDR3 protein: CASSLAGSLSGNTIYF

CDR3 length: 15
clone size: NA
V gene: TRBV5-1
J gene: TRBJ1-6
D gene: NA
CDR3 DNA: TGCGCCAGCAGCTTGGTGGCAGGGATGGATTCACCCCTCCACTTT
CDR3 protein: CASSLVAGMDSPLHF

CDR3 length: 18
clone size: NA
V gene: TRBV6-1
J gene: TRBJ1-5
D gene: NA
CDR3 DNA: TGTGCCAGCAGTGAGTCAGGACCACAGACCTATAGCAATCAGCCCCAGCATTTT
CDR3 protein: CASSESGPQTYSNQPQHF

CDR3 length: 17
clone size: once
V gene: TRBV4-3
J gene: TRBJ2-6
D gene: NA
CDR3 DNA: TGCGCCAGCAGCCAAGATCTCATGGTGGGAGGGGCCAACGTCCTGACTTTC
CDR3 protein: CASSQDLMVGGANVLTF

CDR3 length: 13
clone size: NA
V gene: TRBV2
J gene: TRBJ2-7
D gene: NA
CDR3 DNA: TGTGCCAGCAGTGGTGACACCTCCTACGAGCAGTACTTC
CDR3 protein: CASSGDTSYEQYF

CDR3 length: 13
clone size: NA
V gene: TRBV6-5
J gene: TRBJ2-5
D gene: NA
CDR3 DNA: TGTGCCAGCAGTTACGCCGGTCTAGAGACCCAGTACTTC
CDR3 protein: CASSYAGLETQYF

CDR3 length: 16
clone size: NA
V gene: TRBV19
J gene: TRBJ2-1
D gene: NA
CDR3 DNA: TGTGCCAGTAGTGTACAGGGTCTACCCCCTCTCAATGAGCAGTTCTTC
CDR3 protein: CASSVQGLPPLNEQFF

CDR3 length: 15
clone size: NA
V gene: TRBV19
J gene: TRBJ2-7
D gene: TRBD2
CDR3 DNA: TGTGCCAGTAGTAATAGCGGGGGTCGTACCTACGAGCAGTACTTC
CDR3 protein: CASSNSGGRTYEQYF

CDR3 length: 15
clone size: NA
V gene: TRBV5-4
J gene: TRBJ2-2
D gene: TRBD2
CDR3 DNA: TGTGCCAGCAGCTTGGGCGGGGGGCAGGCCGGGGAGCTGTTTTTT
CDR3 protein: CASSLGGGQAGELFF

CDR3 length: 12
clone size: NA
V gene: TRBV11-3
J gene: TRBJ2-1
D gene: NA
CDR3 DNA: TGTGCCAGCAGCTCCCGGTGGAATGAGCAGTTCTTC
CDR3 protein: CASSSRWNEQFF

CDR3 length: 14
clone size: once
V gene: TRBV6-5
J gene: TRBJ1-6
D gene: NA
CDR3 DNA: TGTGCCGGACAGAGGACAGTCTATAATTCACCCCTCCACTTT
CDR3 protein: CAGQRTVYNSPLHF

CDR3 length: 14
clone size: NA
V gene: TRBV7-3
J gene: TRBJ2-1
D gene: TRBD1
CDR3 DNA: TGTGCCAGCAGCCCGGTCAGGGGGCAGGATGAGCAGTTCTTC
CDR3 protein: CASSPVRGQDEQFF

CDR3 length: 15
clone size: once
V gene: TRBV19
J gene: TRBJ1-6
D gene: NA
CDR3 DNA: TGTGCCAGTAGTATCCCGGGACAATATAATTCACCCCTCCACTTT
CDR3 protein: CASSIPGQYNSPLHF

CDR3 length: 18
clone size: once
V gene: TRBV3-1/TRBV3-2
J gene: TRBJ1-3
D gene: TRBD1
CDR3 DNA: TGTGCCAGCAGCCTTCGGGACAGGGGGTACGCCTCGGGGAACACCATATATTTT
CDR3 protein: CASSLRDRGYASGNTIYF

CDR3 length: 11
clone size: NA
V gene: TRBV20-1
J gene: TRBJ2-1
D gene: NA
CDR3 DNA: TGCAGTGCCAACCGAGGGTATGAGCAGTTCTTC
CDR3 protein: CSANRGYEQFF

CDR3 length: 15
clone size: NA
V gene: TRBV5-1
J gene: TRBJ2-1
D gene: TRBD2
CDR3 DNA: TGCGCCAGCAGCTTGGCCGCCGTCGGGGGGAGTGAGCAGTTCTTC
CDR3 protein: CASSLAAVGGSEQFF

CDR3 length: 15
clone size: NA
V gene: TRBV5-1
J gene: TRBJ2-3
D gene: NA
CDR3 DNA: TGCGCCAGCAGCTTGGTACCTGACAGCACAGATACGCAGTATTTT
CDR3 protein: CASSLVPDSTDTQYF